This TCR beta chain was recovered during a study of early stage breast cancer tumors. Study in general: Of 15 to 20 invasive breast tumors, about a dozen were hormone receptor-positive, HER2-negative.

Profiling relied on immunoSEQ multiplex PCR, and the TCRdb table lists in-frame clones only, not all of them. The table includes 5,800 or so clones, roughly four fifths detected once. V was shortened by 1 base and J by 5 bases, with 12 bases between the two germline ends. CDR3 size: 15 residues. The germline V gene has CDR1 SGDLS and CDR2 YYNGEE. The sample was normal breast tissue next to the tumor. The clonotype comes from a person between 70 and 80 years old with breast cancer. The chain is built from TRBV9 and TRBJ1-4; D remains ambiguous. The CDR3 DNA sequence: TGTGCCAGCAGCGTATTTGACGGCGGCAATGAAAAACTGTTTTTT. Encoded protein: CASSVFDGGNEKLFF.